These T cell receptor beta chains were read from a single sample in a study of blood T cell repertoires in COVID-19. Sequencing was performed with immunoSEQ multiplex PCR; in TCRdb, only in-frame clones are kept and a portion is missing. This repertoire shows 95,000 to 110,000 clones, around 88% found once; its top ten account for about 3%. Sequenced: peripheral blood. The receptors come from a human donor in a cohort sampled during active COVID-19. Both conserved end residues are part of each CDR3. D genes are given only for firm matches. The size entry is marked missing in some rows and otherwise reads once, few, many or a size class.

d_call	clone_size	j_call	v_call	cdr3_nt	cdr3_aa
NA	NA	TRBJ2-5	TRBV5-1	TGCGCCAGCAGCTCTAGACGTGGGGAGACCCAGTACTTC	CASSSRRGETQYF
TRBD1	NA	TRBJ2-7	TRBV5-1	TGCGCCAGCAGTTCCGGGACAGGGAATCACGAGCAGTACTTC	CASSSGTGNHEQYF
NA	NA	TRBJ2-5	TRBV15	TGTGCCACCAGCAGAGGCAGGGGAGAGACCCAGTACTTC	CATSRGRGETQYF
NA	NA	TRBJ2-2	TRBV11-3	TGTGCCAGCAGCACGGAGCTGAAGAACACCGGGGAGCTGTTTTTT	CASSTELKNTGELFF
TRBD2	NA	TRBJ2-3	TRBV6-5	TGTGCCAGCAGCCAGGGACTACTAGCACAGATCCCCCCCTTTTTT	CASSQGLLAQIPPFF
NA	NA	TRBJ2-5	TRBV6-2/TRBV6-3	TGTGCCAGCAGTTACATCTCCCTGTCCCAAGAGACCCAGTACTTC	CASSYISLSQETQYF
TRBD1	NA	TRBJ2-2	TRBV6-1	TGTGCCAGCAGTGAGCGGACAGGGTTTATCGGGGAGCTGTTTTTT	CASSERTGFIGELFF
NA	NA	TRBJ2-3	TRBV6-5	TGTGCCAGCAGTCGCTCTCGGCGGGCTACGCAGTATTTT	CASSRSRRATQYF
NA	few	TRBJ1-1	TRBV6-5	TGTGCCAGCAGGCCAGGGGAGGGGGTGAACACTGAAGCTTTCTTT	CASRPGEGVNTEAFF
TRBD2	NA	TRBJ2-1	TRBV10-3	TGTGCCATCAGTGAGGGGGCTAGCGGGCGGGGTGAGCAGTTCTTC	CAISEGASGRGEQFF
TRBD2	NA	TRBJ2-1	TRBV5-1	TGCGCCAGCAGCTTCGGGACTAGCGGGGCTGCCTACAATGAGCAGTTCTTC	CASSFGTSGAAYNEQFF
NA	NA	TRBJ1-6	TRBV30	TGTGCCTGGGGGGCCGGACTAGGGAAGCGCTATAATTCACCCCTCCACTTT	CAWGAGLGKRYNSPLHF
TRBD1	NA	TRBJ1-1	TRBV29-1	TGCAGCGCCACGACAGGGGGGGGCACTGAAGCTTTCTTT	CSATTGGGTEAFF
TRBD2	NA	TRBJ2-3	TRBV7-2	TGTGCCAGCAGCTTCGGTCGGTCCGGGACTAGCGGGAGGGCCTGGGGGTATTTT	CASSFGRSGTSGRAWGYF
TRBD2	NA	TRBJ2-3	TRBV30	TGTGCCTGGAGAATGACTAGCGGGCGCACAGATACGCAGTATTTT	CAWRMTSGRTDTQYF
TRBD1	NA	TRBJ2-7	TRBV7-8	TGTGCCAGCAGCTACGGACAGGTCAGCTACGAGCAGTACTTC	CASSYGQVSYEQYF
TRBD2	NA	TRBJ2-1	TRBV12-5	TGTGCTAGTGGCCCAGGACTAGCGGGATCGGATGAGCAGTTCTTC	CASGPGLAGSDEQFF
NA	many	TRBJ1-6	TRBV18	TGTGCCAGCTCACCTTTGGAGGGGAGTTCACCCCTCCACTTT	CASSPLEGSSPLHF
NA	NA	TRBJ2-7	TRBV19	TGTGCCAGTAGGGCCAAGGTAGGGAGTCCCCCCTACGAGCAGTACTTC	CASRAKVGSPPYEQYF
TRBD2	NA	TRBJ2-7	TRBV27	TGTGCCAGCAGCTTGACTAGCGCCTCCTACGAGCAGTACTTC	CASSLTSASYEQYF
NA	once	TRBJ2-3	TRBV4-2	TGTGCCAGCAGCCAAGGGGGGGCCCTAGCGGCTAGCACAGATACGCAGTATTTT	CASSQGGALAASTDTQYF
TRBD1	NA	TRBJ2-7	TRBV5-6	TGTGCCAGCAGCTTGGGCCGGGACAGGGGGACCTACGAGCAGTACTTC	CASSLGRDRGTYEQYF
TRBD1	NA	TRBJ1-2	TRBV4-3	TGCGCCAGCAGCCAAGATTCGGGACAGGGACTGCTTGGCTACACCTTC	CASSQDSGQGLLGYTF
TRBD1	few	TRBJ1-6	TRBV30	TGTGCCTGGATAGCTGGACAGGGTTCACCCCTCCACTTT	CAWIAGQGSPLHF
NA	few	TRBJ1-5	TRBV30	TGTGCCTGGAGTGCCAGGGGTCTCGGCGATCAGCCCCAGCATTTT	CAWSARGLGDQPQHF
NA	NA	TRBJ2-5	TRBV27	TGTGCCAGCAGTCTGGGCCACGGGACCCAGTACTTC	CASSLGHGTQYF
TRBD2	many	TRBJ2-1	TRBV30	TGTGCCTGGTCTGGGGCCAGCGGGGGGTACAATGAGCAGTTCTTC	CAWSGASGGYNEQFF
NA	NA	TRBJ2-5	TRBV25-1	TGTGCCAGCGGCGACCTGACAGGAGAAGAGACCCAGTACTTC	CASGDLTGEETQYF
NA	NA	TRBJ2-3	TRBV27	TGTGCCAGCAGGACTCTCAAAGACGCAGATACGCAGTATTTT	CASRTLKDADTQYF
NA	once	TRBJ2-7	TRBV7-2	TGTGCCAGCAGCTTACTACAGGGATACGAGCAGTACTTC	CASSLLQGYEQYF
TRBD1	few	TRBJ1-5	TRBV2	TGTGCCAGCCGCCGGGGACAGCCTGTTAATAGCAATCAGCCCCAGCATTTT	CASRRGQPVNSNQPQHF
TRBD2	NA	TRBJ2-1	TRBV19	TGTGCCACCTCACGGGGGCTAGCGGGAGTCAATGAGCAGTTCTTC	CATSRGLAGVNEQFF
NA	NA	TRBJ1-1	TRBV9	TGTGCCAGCAGCGTAGTAGTGGAGCTGAACACTGAAGCTTTCTTT	CASSVVVELNTEAFF
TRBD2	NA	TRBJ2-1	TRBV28	TGTGCCAGCTTGGGACTAGCCCAAATTGAGCAGTTCTTC	CASLGLAQIEQFF
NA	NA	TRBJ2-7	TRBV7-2	TGTGCCAGCACAACCACTCGGACTGGCCCGTACGAGCAGTACTTC	CASTTTRTGPYEQYF
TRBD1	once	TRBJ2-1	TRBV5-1	TGCGCCAGCAGCTGGACAGGGGAGTCCTACAATGAGCAGTTCTTC	CASSWTGESYNEQFF
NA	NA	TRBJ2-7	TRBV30	TGTGCCTGGAGCCCAGGGCAGGGGCCACAGTACTTC	CAWSPGQGPQYF
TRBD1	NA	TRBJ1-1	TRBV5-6	TGTGCCAGCAGCTCCACAGGGGTCACTGAAGCTTTCTTT	CASSSTGVTEAFF
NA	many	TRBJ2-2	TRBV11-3	TGTGCCAGCAGCCCTGGTAGGTGGGGGCGGGCCGGGGAGCTGTTTTTT	CASSPGRWGRAGELFF
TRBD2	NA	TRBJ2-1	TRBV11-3	TGTGCCAGCAGCTTGCGGGGGGCGATTGAGCAGTTCTTC	CASSLRGAIEQFF
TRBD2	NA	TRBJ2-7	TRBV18	TGTGCCAGCTCGACCGGACTAGCGGGAGGTATCGAGCAGTACTTC	CASSTGLAGGIEQYF